The next 8 T cell receptor beta chains were all read from a single sample in a study of cytomegalovirus exposure and HLA in healthy donors (dated by TCRdb to 2015 to 2018). Library preparation used the immunoSEQ multiplex PCR assay. For the multiplex PCR, a mixture combining 60 forward primers for TCR Vbeta segments and 13 reverse primers for TCR Jbeta segments was used. TCRdb took over this immuneACCESS table, retaining in-frame rearrangements with V and J assigned. Such tables are incomplete; in checked studies, under half of the missing clones stem from an unresolved V gene, and the remainder is unexplained. Within this sample are 100,000 to 150,000 clones, with about a sixth of them counted one time only. The biggest ten clones account for about 2.6% of the sample. The source material was PBMCs. These receptors were taken from a female donor in good health and CMV-seropositive.

There are a few counts of this clone. The V call is TRBV5-4, the J call TRBJ2-3, with D perhaps TRBD1 (5 bases). The CDR3 extends over 15 amino acids. Germline V gene lookup returns CDR1 SGHNT and CDR2 YYREEE (reference sequence). The ends were cut back, 2 bases at V and 5 bases at J, with 15 bases in the middle. CDR3 DNA sequence: TGTGCCAGCAGCTTTGCAGGGAAGTACGGAGATACGCAGTATTTT. It encodes CASSFAGKYGDTQYF.

This clone has a handful of counts. V usage is TRBV30 and J usage is TRBJ2-2, with D perhaps matching TRBD2 (6 bases). V lost 1 base to trimming and J lost 4 bases, with 10 bases between them. This CDR3 spans 14 amino acids. Germline CDR1 GTSNPN, CDR2 SVGIG (reference sequence). CDR3 protein: CAWSGGVGTGELFF. In DNA form, the CDR3 reads TGTGCCTGGAGTGGCGGGGTCGGCACCGGGGAGCTGTTTTTT.

The V call is TRBV7-2, the J call TRBJ1-4; perhaps TRBD1 as D (6 bases). Looked up from germline, CDR1 is SGHTA and CDR2 is FQGNSA. The CDR3 covers 14 residues. V lost 5 bases, J lost 6 bases, and 13 bases lay in between. CDR3 sequence: CASSAQGKDEKLFF. CDR3 coding DNA: TGTGCCAGCAGCGCACAGGGAAAGGATGAAAAACTGTTTTTT.

V and J are TRBV27 and TRBJ2-2; 13 nucleotides match TRBD2. With V trimmed by 2 bases and J by 4 bases, 4 bases remained unmatched. This CDR3 spans 17 amino acids. Germline CDR1 and CDR2: MNHEY and SMNVEV (reference sequence). CDR3 region: CASSLTSGGAVTGELFF. The CDR3 DNA follows: TGTGCCAGCAGTTTAACTAGCGGGGGGGCCGTCACCGGGGAGCTGTTTTTT.

This sequence joins TRBV7-6 and TRBJ1-5, with a possible D match to TRBD1 (6 bases). Trimming removed 5 bases at V and 6 bases at J, with 23 bases between. Per the germline V gene, CDR1 is SGHVS and CDR2 is FNYEAQ. The CDR3 consists of 17 residues. The CDR3 sequence is CASSATGGRGAAQPQHF. The CDR3 nucleotides are TGTGCCAGCAGCGCCACCGGGGGCCGGGGGGCAGCTCAGCCCCAGCATTTT.

The table lists this clone with a few counts. The J gene is TRBJ2-7, the V gene TRBV2, with 7 positions matching TRBD1. In germline, CDR1 is SNHLY, CDR2 FYNNEI. The CDR3 has 14 residues. Trimming cost V 3 bases and J 1 base; bases outside gene matches: 3. CDR3 region: CASSDGTESYEQYF. The CDR3 nucleotides read TGTGCCAGCAGTGATGGGACAGAGTCCTACGAGCAGTACTTC.

This clone was seen a few times. The chain has TRBV27 and TRBJ2-2; D is ambiguous. This CDR3 spans 14 amino acids. Between the trimmed V and J ends, which lost 2 bases and 5 bases, there was a span of 9 bases. CDR1 and CDR2 (germline): MNHEY, SMNVEV (reference sequence). CDR3 DNA: TGTGCCAGCAGTTTACGGCAGAGGACCGGGGAGCTGTTTTTT. Protein sequence: CASSLRQRTGELFF.

The gene calls are TRBV18 and TRBJ1-2, with a weak D call TRBD1 (5 bases). The germline V gene has CDR1 KGHSH and CDR2 LQKENI. This CDR3 spans 16 amino acids. Trimming cost V 3 bases and J 3 bases, with 17 bases left between them. The CDR3 DNA reads as TGTGCCAGCTCACCGATCCAGGGTCATGATCACTATGGCTACACCTTC. Translation gives CASSPIQGHDHYGYTF.